This T cell receptor beta chain was found in a study of T cell responses to AZD1222 COVID-19 vaccine (TCRdb year 2021). As for the study more broadly: Because spike-specific TCR depth and breadth did not differ between the two schedules, AZD1222 recipients who got a second dose at roughly 4 weeks were pooled with those who got a second dose at roughly 12 weeks. Trial participants were enrolled into age subgroups of 18-55, 56-69 and 70-plus years, which contained around 150, 29 and 61 TCR-sequenced participants, respectively. A total of 230 to 250 trial participants underwent TCR sequencing, of whom some 210 received two doses of AZD1222 and about 25 received two doses of the MenACWY control vaccine.

Overall study results and their limits: In the small 56-69-year group, the increase in depth fell short of significance, most likely because of low power. A significant rise in spike-specific TCR breadth and depth was observed after two AZD1222 doses relative to day 0 and relative to MenACWY recipients. Because no day 14 peak-response samples were available, repertoires were characterized only after the peak T cell response. The vaccine-associated CD4 TCRs covered the entire spike protein, and the dominant responses fell in regions 160-218 and 743-854. Most participants were white British and females outnumbered males, and the authors suggested that clonal diversity may have been underestimated. Nearly half of unique spike-specific TCRs reportedly recognized epitopes outside regions mutated in the B.1.351 and B.1.1.7 variants. Conclusions about previously exposed vaccinees are limited because only six or seven AZD1222 recipients were SARS-CoV-2 seropositive at baseline.

The germline V end is reduced by 4 bases and the J end by 7 bases; junction bases left unmatched: 8. For CDR1 and CDR2, the germline V gene lists SGDLS and YYNGEE. Inclusive of the bounding cysteine and phenylalanine, the CDR3 is 16 residues long. Only CDR3 DNA remains: 48 bases, in frame from the first base. The time point label here, explained by the study, means: baseline before first vaccination. Vaccinee samples were obtained from the UK trials COV001 and COV002, which included a single-blind randomized controlled phase 2/3 trial of AZD1222 (ChAdOx1 nCoV-19) in healthy adults. Trial participant PBMC samples were collected at day 0 and day 28 after the second dose for TCRbeta chain sequencing. This clone has a handful of counts. It lacks a known antigen. No base-level quality is on record; no much larger clone is a single base apart. The CDR3 regions of human TCRbeta chains were subjected to immunosequencing. The original methods were these. TCRs in the repertoires were matched against a reference library of SARS-CoV-2-specific TCRs that had been generated with the MIRA antigen-specificity platform. Breadth was defined as the fraction of unique TCRs that were SARS-CoV-2-associated. Depth was defined as the fraction of total T cells that were SARS-CoV-2-associated. Using the MIRA data, every spike-specific TCR was mapped to the spike region that the TCR reacted to and assigned to either a CD4 or a CD8 class. Log10-transformed breadth and depth values were compared by one-way ANOVA with Sidak's multiple comparisons tests. Drawn from immuneACCESS, this table holds only the in-frame rearrangements with V and J called that TCRdb kept. Clones are partly lost; checked studies trace under half to an unresolved V gene and leave the rest unexplained. V and J calls and clone size come straight from that table; D and trimming were deduced from the DNA. This sample is represented by about 100,000 clones; around 84% of them were singletons. The ten top clones hold approximately 3% of the sample.

The receptor comes from an adult in good health. The sample consisted of peripheral blood, taken on day 0 of AZD1222 vaccination. The chain links TRBV9 with TRBJ2-3, with 14 central nucleotides matching TRBD2. The nucleotide sequence reads TGTGCCAGCAGCTACGGACTAGCGGGGGGCACGCATACGCAGTATTTT. Its protein reads: CASSYGLAGGTHTQYF.